This T cell receptor (beta chain) was sequenced during a study of cytomegalovirus exposure and HLA in healthy donors. Germline-derived CDR1 and CDR2 are MNHEY and SMNVEV (reference sequence). This CDR3 is 13 amino acids long. Trimming removed 6 bases from V and 4 bases from J, with 10 bases in between. Researchers ran the PCR with 60 Vbeta and 13 Jbeta primers. Clones were sequenced by immunoSEQ multiplex PCR, and TCRdb holds only the in-frame ones, with some missing. The sample has fewer than 250,000 clones; less than 85% are singletons. This receptor was taken from a girl aged 2 to 10 in good health and CMV-seronegative. V gene TRBV27 combines with J gene TRBJ2-1, with D unresolved. The sample was PBMCs. The CDR3: CASSPTTYNEQFF. CDR3 DNA: TGTGCCAGCAGCCCCACCACATACAATGAGCAGTTCTTC.